This T cell receptor beta chain was profiled in a study of naive and memory T cell subsets. Cells stained for CD3, CD4, CD8, CD45RA and CD27 were sorted into four subsets. Effector memory cells were sorted as CD45RA-CD27-, EMRA cells as CD45RA+CD27-. Trimming pared 3 bases from V and 6 bases from J, leaving 17 bases between. The CDR3 covers 14 residues. Per germline, CDR1 DFQATT and CDR2 SNEGSKA (reference sequence). The beta constant-region primer was an equimolar mix of two oligonucleotides covering TRBC1 and TRBC2. Ligation attached a single-stranded oligonucleotide with a 12-nucleotide UMI and the SP2 primer to the cDNA 3' end. Each CDR3 protein gets one entry after TCRdb re-called the UMI-ligation and nested PCR reads with MiXCR. This sample has 25,000 to 30,000 distinct CDR3 sequences, with about 10% found just once. General study points: Over 90% of naive TCR sequences appeared only once, unlike memory subsets.

Judged by abundance, this clonotype is medium-sized. Its antigen is not identified. The receptor was isolated from a human donor in good health. The sample comprised effector memory CD4+ T cells from blood. Subset given: effector memory, CD45RA- CD27-. The rearrangement uses TRBV20-1 and TRBJ1-2; possible D gene TRBD1, 5 bases. CDR3 coding DNA: TGCAGTGCTAGGGGGGACCTCGACCCAAATGGCTACACCTTC. Its protein is CSARGDLDPNGYTF.